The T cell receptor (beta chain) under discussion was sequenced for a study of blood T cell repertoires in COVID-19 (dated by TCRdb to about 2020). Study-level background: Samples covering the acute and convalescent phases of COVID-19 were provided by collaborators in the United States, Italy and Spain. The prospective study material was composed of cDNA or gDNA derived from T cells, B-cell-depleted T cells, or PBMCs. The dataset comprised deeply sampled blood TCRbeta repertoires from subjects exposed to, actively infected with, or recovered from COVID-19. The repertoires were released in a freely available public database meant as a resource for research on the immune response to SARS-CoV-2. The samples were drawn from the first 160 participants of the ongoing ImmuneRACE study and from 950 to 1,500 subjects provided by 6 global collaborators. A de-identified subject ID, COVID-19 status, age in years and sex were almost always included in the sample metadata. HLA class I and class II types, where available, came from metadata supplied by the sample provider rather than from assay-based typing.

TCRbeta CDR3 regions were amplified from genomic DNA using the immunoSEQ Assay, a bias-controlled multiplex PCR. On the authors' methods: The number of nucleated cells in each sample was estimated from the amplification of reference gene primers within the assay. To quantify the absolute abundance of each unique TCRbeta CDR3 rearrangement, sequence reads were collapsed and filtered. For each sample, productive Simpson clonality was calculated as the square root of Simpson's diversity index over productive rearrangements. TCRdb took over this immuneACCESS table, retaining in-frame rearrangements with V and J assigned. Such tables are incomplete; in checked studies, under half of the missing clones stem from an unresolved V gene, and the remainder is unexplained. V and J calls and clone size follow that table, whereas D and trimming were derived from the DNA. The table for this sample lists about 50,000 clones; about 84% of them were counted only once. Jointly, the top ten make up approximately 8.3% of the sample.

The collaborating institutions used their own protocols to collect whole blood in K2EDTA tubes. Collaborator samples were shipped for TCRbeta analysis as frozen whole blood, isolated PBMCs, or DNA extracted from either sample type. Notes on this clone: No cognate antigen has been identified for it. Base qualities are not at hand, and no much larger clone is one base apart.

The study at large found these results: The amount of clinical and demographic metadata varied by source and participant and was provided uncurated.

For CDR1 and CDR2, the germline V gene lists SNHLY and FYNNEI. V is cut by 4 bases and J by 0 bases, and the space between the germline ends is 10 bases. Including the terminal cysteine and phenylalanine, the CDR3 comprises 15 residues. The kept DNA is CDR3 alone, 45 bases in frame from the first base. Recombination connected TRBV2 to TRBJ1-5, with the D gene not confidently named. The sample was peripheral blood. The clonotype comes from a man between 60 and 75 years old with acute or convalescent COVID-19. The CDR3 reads CASSVGGYSNQPQHF. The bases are TGTGCCAGCAGTGTAGGAGGATATAGCAATCAGCCCCAGCATTTT.